Presented here are 28 T cell receptor beta chains from one specimen sequenced in a study of human T cells and chemical hapten exposure. A single record per CDR3 protein comes from TCRdb applying MiXCR to the RACE reads. Seen here are fewer than 100,000 distinct CDR3 sequences, around 10% observed once, and the top ten hold roughly 1.5%. Specified time point: patch test 2, 6 weeks after DPC sensitization. Treatment: therapeutic diphenylcyclopropenone sensitization with weekly scalp DPC. Here the sequenced sample was whole blood, taken in connection with sensitization to the hapten diphenylcyclopropenone (DPC). The source of these receptors is a young man with alopecia areata. Some clones in this sample may be carry-over from other donors' samples.

This chain connects TRBV10-3 to TRBJ1-5; weak D call: TRBD1 (6 bases). The CDR3 has 14 residues. Germline CDR1 reads ENHRY; CDR2 reads SYGVKD. V lost 5 bases, J lost 3 bases, and 11 bases lay in between. In DNA form, the CDR3 reads TGTGCCATCAGTCCCGGACAGTACAATCAGCCCCAGCATTTT. Amino acid sequence: CAISPGQYNQPQHF.

Points on this clonotype: Just one base apart from a much larger clone, this may be a read error. This chain uses TRBV6-2 or TRBV6-3 with TRBJ2-1; TRBD1 might be the D (5 bases). This CDR3 contains 11 residues. Germline assignment: CDR1 MNHEY and CDR2 SVGEGT. The germline V and J ends were trimmed by 5 bases and 15 bases, with 14 bases remaining between them. The CDR3 reads CASSEGVFLFF. The CDR3 DNA is TGTGCCAGCAGTGAAGGGGTTTTCCTGTTCTTC.

The chain uses TRBV10-3 and TRBJ1-3; D uncertain. CDR3 length: 17 residues. The germline gives CDR1 ENHRY, CDR2 SYGVKD. Trimming removed 0 bases at V and 7 bases at J, with 19 bases between. The CDR3 reads CAISESQIRSTANTIYF. CDR3 in DNA: TGTGCCATCAGTGAGTCGCAGATTCGAAGTACCGCGAACACCATATATTTT.

This clonotype was found a few times. The chain joins TRBV4-1 to TRBJ1-5; D not certain. V lost 0 bases and J lost 0, with 9 bases in between. The length of the CDR3 is 16 residues. The germline gives CDR1 MGHRA, CDR2 YSYEKL. CDR3 nucleotides: TGCGCCAGCAGCCAAGATGGAAGGGCTAGCAATCAGCCCCAGCATTTT. Residues: CASSQDGRASNQPQHF.

The chain employs TRBV14 and TRBJ2-4; possible D gene TRBD2, 5 bases. The CDR3 extends over 14 amino acids. The germline gives CDR1 SGHDN, CDR2 FVKESK. Trimming left V 3 bases short and J 11 bases short, with 17 bases between. The CDR3 reads CASSHRLTWNVQYF. In DNA form, the CDR3 reads TGTGCCAGCAGCCACCGACTAACATGGAACGTTCAGTACTTC.

In this sample, this clonotype turned up many times. The genes are TRBV2 and TRBJ1-5, with unresolved D. The V gene's germline CDR1 is SNHLY and CDR2 FYNNEI. The CDR3 runs 14 residues. Trimming removed 10 bases from V and 4 bases from J, with 17 bases in between. This CDR3 reads CAISPPGWNQPQHF. For the CDR3, the DNA is TGTGCCATCTCCCCCCCTGGTTGGAATCAGCCCCAGCATTTT.

This clonotype has ten or more counts. CDR3 sequence (DNA): TGTGCCAGCAGCTTGTACAGGGGGCGCGACCGCCAATCGAAAAACATTCAGTACTTC. Encoded protein: CASSLYRGRDRQSKNIQYF. J is TRBJ2-4 and V is TRBV7-6; 9 bases match TRBD1. Germline CDR1 is SGHVS and CDR2 is FNYEAQ. Losses at the gene ends were 3 bases for V and 4 bases for J; bases not matched to a gene: 16. CDR3 length: 19 residues.

A few counts support this clonotype. This chain links TRBV6-2 or TRBV6-3 with TRBJ2-3; D unresolved. This CDR3 has 13 amino acids. Trimming pared 0 bases from V and 5 bases from J, leaving 6 bases between. Germline V gene lookup returns CDR1 MNHEY and CDR2 SVGEGT. Here the CDR3 DNA reads TGTGCCAGCAGTTACTCGAGAAAAGATACGCAGTATTTT. Amino acid sequence: CASSYSRKDTQYF.

In its sample, this clonotype was seen many times. The chain employs TRBV12-3 or TRBV12-4 and TRBJ1-2, with no clear D. The V and J ends lost 3 bases and 9 bases respectively, with 11 bases between them. The CDR3 extends over 12 amino acids. CDR3 bases: TGTGCCAGCAGTTTCGGACCTGAGAGCTACACCTTC. This translates into CASSFGPESYTF.

This clonotype was counted only a few times. V usage is TRBV11-2 and J usage is TRBJ2-6; maybe TRBD1 (5 bases). The germline V gene has CDR1 SGHAT and CDR2 FQNNGV. The CDR3 sequence is 19 residues long. Trimming pared 0 bases from V and 1 base from J, leaving 16 bases between. The CDR3 coding sequence is TGTGCCAGCAGCTTAGATTTTGGGCAGGGTGGATCTGGGGCCAACGTCCTGACTTTC. Translation: CASSLDFGQGGSGANVLTF.

V usage is TRBV27 and J usage is TRBJ1-2; possible D gene TRBD1, 5 bases. Trimming took off 3 bases at V and 4 bases at J, with 9 bases between the two ends. The CDR3 runs to 13 residues. CDR1 is MNHEY, CDR2 SMNVEV, per germline (reference sequence). In DNA form, the CDR3 reads TGTGCCAGCAGTTTGGGGGGAACCTATGGCTACACCTTC. Translation gives CASSLGGTYGYTF.

This clonotype was picked up many times. The rearrangement uses TRBV19 and TRBJ1-1, with unresolved D. The CDR3 extends over 15 amino acids. V was trimmed by 10 bases and J by 0 bases, leaving 18 bases between them. Germline V gives CDR1 LNHDA, CDR2 SQIVND (reference sequence). The CDR3 loop is CATARALHVNTEAFF. The CDR3 nucleotides are TGTGCCACCGCGAGGGCACTCCACGTGAACACTGAAGCTTTCTTT. The variable domain in full, with the rest retrieved from reference TRBV19 and TRBJ1-1, is DGGITQSPKYLFRKEGQNVTLSCEQNLNHDAMYWYRQDPGQGLRLIYYSQIVNDFQKGDIAEGYSVSREKKESFPLTVTSAQKNPTAFYLCATARALHVNTEAFFGQGTRLTVV.

This clonotype has just a few counts. The V and J genes are TRBV11-2 and TRBJ1-6; tentative D call: TRBD1 (5 bases). CDR3 length: 16 residues. Germline V gene data show CDR1 as SGHAT and CDR2 as FQNNGV. Trimming removed 5 bases from V and 7 bases from J, with 18 bases in between. In nucleotides, the CDR3 is TGTGCCAGCAGCCCCACGGCCAGGGCCCAAAATTCACCCCTCCACTTT. This encodes CASSPTARAQNSPLHF.

This clonotype has ten or more counts. V gene TRBV2 combines with J gene TRBJ1-6; D gene unclear. The CDR3 is 13 residues long. Germline loops: CDR1 SNHLY, CDR2 FYNNEI. Between the trimmed V and J ends, which lost 6 bases and 0 bases, there was a span of 3 bases. CDR3 sequence reads: CASSSSYNSPLHF. In nucleotides, the CDR3 is TGTGCCAGCAGCAGCTCCTATAATTCACCCCTCCACTTT.

V usage is TRBV3-1 and J usage is TRBJ2-5; a weak D match, TRBD2 (5 bases). The length of the CDR3 is 14 residues. V was shortened by 5 bases and J by 1 base, with 11 bases between the two germline ends. Germline CDR1 LGHDT, CDR2 YNNKEL (reference sequence). CDR3 nucleotides: TGTGCCAGCAGCTCGCTAGCCGTCCAAGAGACCCAGTACTTC. Its translation: CASSSLAVQETQYF.

A few counts support this clonotype. The chain couples TRBV7-6 to TRBJ2-1; perhaps TRBD1 as D (5 bases). The CDR3 totals 16 residues. V was shortened by 3 bases and J by 7 bases, with 19 bases between the two germline ends. Germline CDR1 reads SGHVS; CDR2 reads FNYEAQ. CDR3 sequence (DNA): TGTGCCAGCAGCTTCCCCTCTAGACAGTTTGGAAATGAGCAGTTCTTC. Translation: CASSFPSRQFGNEQFF.

This chain uses TRBV7-2 with TRBJ2-3; 8 bases align to TRBD1. The junction had 10 bases not matched to a gene; V was cut back by 5 bases and J by 3 bases. Germline V gives CDR1 SGHTA, CDR2 FQGNSA. This CDR3 is 16 amino acids long. CDR3 nucleotides: TGTGCCAGCAGCCTTAGACCGGGACAGGAGACAGATACGCAGTATTTT. Encoded protein: CASSLRPGQETDTQYF. The full variable domain, rest sourced from reference TRBV7-2 and TRBJ2-3, is GAGVSQSPSNKVTEKGKDVELRCDPISGHTALYWYRQSLGQGLEFLIYFQGNSAPDKSGLPSDRFSAERTGGSVSTLTIQRTQQEDSAVYLCASSLRPGQETDTQYFGPGTRLTVL.

In the case of this clonotype: It is likely a read error, because the conserved phenylalanine at the end of the CDR3 is missing. The rearrangement links TRBV7-2 to TRBJ2-3, with TRBD2 as a possible D gene (7 bases). CDR1 and CDR2 (germline): SGHTA, FQGNSA. The CDR3 totals 14 residues. V gave up 6 bases and J gave up 1 base, with 11 bases separating them. In DNA form, the CDR3 reads TGTGCCAGCAGGGTAGGGGGGGGCACAGATACGCAGTATTCT. It is translated as CASRVGGGTDTQYS.

This clonotype has just a few counts. This rearrangement joins TRBV6-5 to TRBJ2-1; D may be TRBD1 or TRBD2 (5 bases each). The CDR3 totals 15 residues. Per the germline V gene, CDR1 is MNHEY and CDR2 is SVGAGI. Trimming cost V 6 bases and J 2 bases, with 14 bases left between them. The CDR3 coding sequence is TGTGCCAGCAGGGGGGTGATCGAAGCCTACAATGAGCAGTTCTTC. It translates to CASRGVIEAYNEQFF.

V gene TRBV12-3 or TRBV12-4 combines with J gene TRBJ2-1, with D unresolved. CDR3 length: 14 amino acids. Trimming took off 5 bases at V and 5 bases at J, with 13 bases between the two ends. In DNA, the CDR3 is TGTGCCAGCAGTCTTGTGCGGCTAAACAATGAGCAGTTCTTC. This codes for CASSLVRLNNEQFF.

The rearrangement joins TRBV5-4 to TRBJ2-7; 7 nucleotides match TRBD1. V shed 2 bases, J shed 5 bases, and the junction held 1 base outside the gene matches. The CDR3 has 12 residues. Germline CDR1 is SGHNT and CDR2 is YYREEE (reference sequence). The CDR3 nucleotides are TGTGCCAGCAGCTTAACAGGGGACGAGCAGTACGTC. Residues: CASSLTGDEQYV.

This clonotype has at least ten counts. The rearrangement joins TRBV5-1 to TRBJ1-5; possibly TRBD1 for D (6 bases). The germline gives CDR1 SGHRS, CDR2 YFSETQ. The CDR3 runs 15 residues. Trimming removed 0 bases from V and 7 bases from J, with 14 bases in between. CDR3 loop: CASSLEQGRGQPQHF. In nucleotides, the CDR3 is TGCGCCAGCAGCTTGGAACAGGGAAGGGGGCAGCCCCAGCATTTT.

A few counts support this clonotype. The chain links TRBV12-3 or TRBV12-4 to TRBJ1-5; D is ambiguous. Trimming took off 0 bases at V and 4 bases at J, with 7 bases between the two ends. The CDR3 is made up of 14 amino acids. The CDR3, as DNA: TGTGCCAGCAGTTTAGCGGCCGGTAATCAGCCCCAGCATTTT. Translation: CASSLAAGNQPQHF.

Ten or more counts support this clonotype. The chain joins TRBV6-2 or TRBV6-3 to TRBJ1-6, with TRBD1 matching 9 bases. The junction had 8 bases not matched to a gene; V was cut back by 8 bases and J by 0 bases. The CDR3 is 17 residues long. CDR1 MNHEY and CDR2 SVGEGT come from the germline V gene. CDR3 in DNA: TGTGCCAGCCAACAGGGGGCGAAGGGCTCCTATAATTCACCCCTCCACTTT. It specifies CASQQGAKGSYNSPLHF.

V is TRBV29-1 and J is TRBJ1-2; 9 bases line up with TRBD1. CDR1 is SQVTM, CDR2 ANQGSEA, per germline. CDR3 length: 15 amino acids. V was clipped by 4 bases and J by 6 bases; unmatched bases: 12. The CDR3 DNA is TGCAGCGTTGCCAGGACAGGGGACAAACTTGATGGCTACACCTTC. It specifies CSVARTGDKLDGYTF.

This clonotype was counted only a few times. The chain links TRBV7-9 to TRBJ2-1, with D possibly matching TRBD1 (5 bases). V lost 1 base, J lost 8 bases, and 15 bases lay in between. The CDR3 sequence is 15 residues long. Germline values: CDR1 SEHNR, CDR2 FQNEAQ (reference sequence). CDR3 in amino acids: CASSLVGRLQDEQFF. CDR3 DNA: TGTGCCAGCAGCTTAGTGGGTCGGCTACAGGATGAGCAGTTCTTC.

V gene TRBV3-1 combines with J gene TRBJ1-2; D might be TRBD1 (6 bases). Trimming stripped 6 bases from V and 7 bases from J, with 18 bases between. Germline V CDR1 and CDR2: LGHDT, YNNKEL (reference sequence). The CDR3 contains 14 residues. The CDR3 protein is CASSRQDRDSGYTF. CDR3 DNA: TGTGCCAGCAGTCGACAGGATCGGGACTCTGGCTACACCTTC. The full variable domain, its missing parts supplied by reference TRBV3-1 and TRBJ1-2, is DTAVSQTPKYLVTQMGNDKSIKCEQNLGHDTMYWYKQDSKKFLKIMFSYNNKELIINETVPNRFSPKSPDKAHLNLHINSLELGDSAVYFCASSRQDRDSGYTFGSGTRLTVV.

V is TRBV6-2 or TRBV6-3 and J is TRBJ1-2, with D tentatively TRBD1 (5 bases). Germline-derived CDR1 and CDR2 are MNHEY and SVGEGT. This CDR3 is built from 18 residues. V gave up 4 bases and J gave up 4 bases, with 25 bases separating them. This CDR3 is CASSSGGIIRDSSYGYTF. The CDR3 DNA is TGTGCCAGCAGTTCCGGGGGAATCATCCGGGACTCTTCCTATGGCTACACCTTC.